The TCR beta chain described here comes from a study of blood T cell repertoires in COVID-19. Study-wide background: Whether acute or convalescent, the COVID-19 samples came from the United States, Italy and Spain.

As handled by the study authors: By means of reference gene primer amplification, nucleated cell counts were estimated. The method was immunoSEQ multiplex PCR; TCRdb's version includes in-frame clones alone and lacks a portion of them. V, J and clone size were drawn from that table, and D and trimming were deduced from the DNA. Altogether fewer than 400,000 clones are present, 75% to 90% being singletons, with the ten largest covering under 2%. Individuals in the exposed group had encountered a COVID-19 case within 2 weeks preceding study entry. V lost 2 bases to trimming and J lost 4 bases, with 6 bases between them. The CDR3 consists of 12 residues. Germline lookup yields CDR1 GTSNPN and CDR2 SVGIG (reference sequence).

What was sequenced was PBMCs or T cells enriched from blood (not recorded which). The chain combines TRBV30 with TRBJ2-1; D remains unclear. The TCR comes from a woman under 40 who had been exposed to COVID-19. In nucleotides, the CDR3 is TGTGCCTGGAGTCCAAATTACAATGAGCAGTTCTTC. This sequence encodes CAWSPNYNEQFF.